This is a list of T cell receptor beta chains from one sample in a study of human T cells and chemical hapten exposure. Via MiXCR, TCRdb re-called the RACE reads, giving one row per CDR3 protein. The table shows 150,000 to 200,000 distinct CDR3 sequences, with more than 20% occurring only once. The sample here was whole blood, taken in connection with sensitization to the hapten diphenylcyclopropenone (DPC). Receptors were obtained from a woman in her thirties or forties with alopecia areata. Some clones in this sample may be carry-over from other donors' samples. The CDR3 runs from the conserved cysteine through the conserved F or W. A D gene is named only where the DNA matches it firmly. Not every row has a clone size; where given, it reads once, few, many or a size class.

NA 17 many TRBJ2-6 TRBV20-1 CSARDPDLISGANVLTF TGCAGTGCTAGAGACCCGGATCTGATCTCTGGGGCCAACGTCCTGACTTTC
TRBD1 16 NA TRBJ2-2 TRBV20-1 CSARGSGQQNTGELFF TGCAGTGCTAGAGGTTCGGGACAGCAGAACACCGGGGAGCTGTTTTTT
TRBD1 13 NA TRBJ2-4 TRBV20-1 CSGTGLAKNIQYF TGCAGCGGGACAGGGCTAGCCAAAAACATTCAGTACTTC
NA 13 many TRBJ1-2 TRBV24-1 CATSDSGRGGYTF TGTGCCACCAGTGATTCTGGACGTGGTGGCTACACCTTC
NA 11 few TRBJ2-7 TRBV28 CASSKLDEQYF TGTGCCAGCAGCAAACTAGACGAGCAGTACTTC
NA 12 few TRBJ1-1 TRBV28 CASSPIVYGAFF TGTGCCAGCTCTCCGATTGTTTATGGCGCTTTCTTT
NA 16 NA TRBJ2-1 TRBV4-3 CASSQDAGGFYNEQFF TGCGCCAGCAGCCAAGACGCAGGGGGGTTTTACAATGAGCAGTTCTTC
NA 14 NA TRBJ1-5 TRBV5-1 CASSEFGSNQPQHF TGCGCCAGCAGCGAATTCGGTAGCAATCAGCCCCAGCATTTT
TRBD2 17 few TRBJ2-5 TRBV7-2 CASSLNGLAGGQETQYF TGTGCCAGCAGCTTAAATGGGCTAGCGGGAGGGCAAGAGACCCAGTACTTC
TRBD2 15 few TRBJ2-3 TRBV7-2 CASSPVAGGTDTQYF TGTGCCAGCAGTCCCGTAGCGGGAGGCACAGATACGCAGTATTTT
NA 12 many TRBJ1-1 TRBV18 CASSHYDTEAFF TGTGCCAGCTCACACTACGACACTGAAGCTTTCTTT
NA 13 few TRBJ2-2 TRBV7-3 CASSFKTSGELFF TGTGCCAGCAGCTTCAAGACTAGCGGGGAGCTGTTTTTT
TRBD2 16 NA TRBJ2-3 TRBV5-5 CASSWGLAGTTDTQYF TGTGCCAGCAGCTGGGGACTAGCGGGGACCACAGATACGCAGTATTTT
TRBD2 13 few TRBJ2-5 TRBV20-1 CSGLSGRVETQYF TGCAGTGGGCTTAGCGGGAGGGTAGAGACCCAGTACTTC
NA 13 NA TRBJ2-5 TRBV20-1 CSALPPRSETQYF TGCAGTGCCCTACCGCCCCGCTCGGAGACCCAGTACTTC
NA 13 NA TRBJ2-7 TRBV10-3 CAISGGVAYEQYF TGTGCCATCAGTGGAGGGGTGGCCTACGAGCAGTACTTC
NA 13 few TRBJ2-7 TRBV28 CASSALPGSEQYF TGTGCCAGCAGCGCGCTTCCGGGAAGCGAGCAGTACTTC
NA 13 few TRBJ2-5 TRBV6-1 CASSLEGGETQYF TGTGCCAGCAGTTTAGAAGGAGGGGAGACCCAGTACTTC
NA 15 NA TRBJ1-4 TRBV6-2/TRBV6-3 CASSSPGTTNEKLFF TGTGCCAGCAGTTCGCCGGGAACAACTAATGAAAAACTGTTTTTT
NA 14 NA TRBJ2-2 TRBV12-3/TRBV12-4 CASKPGVGTGELFF TGTGCCAGCAAACCGGGGGTGGGCACCGGGGAGCTGTTTTTT
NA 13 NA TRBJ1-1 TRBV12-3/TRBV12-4 CASSPGPKLGAFF TGTGCCAGCAGCCCCGGACCCAAACTCGGGGCTTTCTTT
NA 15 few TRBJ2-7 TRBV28 CASRKTSSASWEQYF TGTGCCAGCAGAAAGACCTCTAGCGCCAGCTGGGAGCAGTACTTC
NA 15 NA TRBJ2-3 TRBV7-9 CASSLGVVYPDTQYF TGTGCCAGCAGCTTGGGGGTGGTCTACCCAGATACGCAGTATTTT
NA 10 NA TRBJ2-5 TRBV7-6 CASGEETQYF TGTGCCAGTGGTGAAGAGACCCAGTACTTC
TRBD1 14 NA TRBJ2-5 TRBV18 CASSPTGGKETQYF TGTGCCAGCTCACCAACAGGGGGCAAAGAGACCCAGTACTTC
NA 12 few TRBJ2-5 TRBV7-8 CASSLTSETQYF TGTGCCAGCAGCCTGACCTCGGAGACCCAGTACTTC
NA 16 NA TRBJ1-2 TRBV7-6 CASSLGGTRTNYGYTF TGTGCCAGCAGCTTAGGGGGGACACGAACTAACTATGGCTACACCTTC
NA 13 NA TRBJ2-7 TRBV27 CASSSGRRYEQYF TGTGCCAGCAGTTCGGGACGGCGGTACGAGCAGTACTTC
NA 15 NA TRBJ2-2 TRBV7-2 CASIPGGGITGELFF TGTGCCAGCATACCAGGGGGGGGGATCACCGGGGAGCTGTTTTTT
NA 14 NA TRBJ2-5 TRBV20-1 CSAQKDGLQETQYF TGCAGTGCTCAAAAGGACGGGCTACAAGAGACCCAGTACTTC
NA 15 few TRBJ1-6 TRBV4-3 CASSQGGAGDSPLHF TGCGCCAGCAGCCAAGGGGGGGCAGGGGATTCACCCCTCCACTTT
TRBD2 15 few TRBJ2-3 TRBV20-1 CSAGLAGGVGDTQYF TGCAGTGCCGGACTAGCGGGAGGCGTAGGAGATACGCAGTATTTT
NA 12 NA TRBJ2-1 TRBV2 CASRDRWDEQFF TGTGCCAGCAGGGATCGGTGGGATGAGCAGTTCTTC
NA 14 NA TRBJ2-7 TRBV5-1 CASSLGAGPYEQYF TGCGCCAGCAGCTTGGGGGCAGGCCCCTACGAGCAGTACTTC
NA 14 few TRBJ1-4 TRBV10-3 CAISQGTFGEKLFF TGTGCCATCAGTCAGGGGACTTTCGGTGAAAAACTGTTTTTT
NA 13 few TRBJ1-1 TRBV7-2 CASSLEQITEAFF TGTGCCAGCAGCTTAGAACAGATCACTGAAGCTTTCTTT
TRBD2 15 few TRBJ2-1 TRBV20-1 CSASVAGGPGNEQFF TGCAGTGCTAGCGTAGCGGGAGGGCCAGGCAATGAGCAGTTCTTC
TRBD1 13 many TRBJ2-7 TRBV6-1 CASSRGQSYEQYF TGTGCCAGCAGCCGGGGACAGTCCTACGAGCAGTACTTC
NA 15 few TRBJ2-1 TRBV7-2 CASSLEFGARYEQFF TGTGCCAGCAGCTTAGAGTTCGGAGCGAGGTATGAGCAGTTCTTC
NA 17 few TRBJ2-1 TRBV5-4 CASSSYNRAGSYNEQFF TGTGCCAGCAGCTCCTACAACAGGGCGGGCTCCTACAATGAGCAGTTCTTC